This T cell receptor (beta chain) was retrieved from a study of T cell responses to AZD1222 COVID-19 vaccine. The study's findings and limits: Repertoires were obtained only post-peak T cell response. Vaccine-associated CD4 TCRs ranged over spike, dominating at 160-218 and 743-854. Seropositive status at baseline applied to only 5 or 6 AZD1222 recipients.

There are 13 residues in the CDR3. Germline V gene lookup returns CDR1 MDHEN and CDR2 SYDVKM. Deletions cut 8 bases from V and 7 bases from J, with 12 bases between. Clones were read by immunoSEQ multiplex PCR, and TCRdb kept only the in-frame ones, dropping some. The sample carries some 100,000 clones, roughly 86% recorded once. Details on this clone: The target antigen is unknown.

This material consisted of peripheral blood, taken on day 0 of MenACWY control vaccination. The sequence was obtained from an adult in good health. The V call is TRBV28, the J call TRBJ1-6; D call uncertain. The CDR3, as DNA: TGTGCCAGCCAGGCTGGGGTGAATTCACCCCTCCACTTT. Residues: CASQAGVNSPLHF.